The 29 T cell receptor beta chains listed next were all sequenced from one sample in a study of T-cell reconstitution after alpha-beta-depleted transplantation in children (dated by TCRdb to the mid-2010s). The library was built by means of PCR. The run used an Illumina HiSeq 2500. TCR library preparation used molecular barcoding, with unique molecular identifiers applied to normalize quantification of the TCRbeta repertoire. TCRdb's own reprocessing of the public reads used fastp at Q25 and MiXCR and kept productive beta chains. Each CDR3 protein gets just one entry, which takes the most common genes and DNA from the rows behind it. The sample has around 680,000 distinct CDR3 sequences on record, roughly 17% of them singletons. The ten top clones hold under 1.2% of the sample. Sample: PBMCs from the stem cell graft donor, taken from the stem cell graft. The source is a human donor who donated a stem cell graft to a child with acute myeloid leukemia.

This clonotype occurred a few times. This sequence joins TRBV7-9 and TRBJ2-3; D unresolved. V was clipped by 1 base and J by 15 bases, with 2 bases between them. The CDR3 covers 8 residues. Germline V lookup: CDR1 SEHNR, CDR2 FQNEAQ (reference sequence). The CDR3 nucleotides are TGTGCCAGCAGCTTAGATTATTTT. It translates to CASSLDYF. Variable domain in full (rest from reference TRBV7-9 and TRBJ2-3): DTGVSQNPRHKITKRGQNVTFRCDPISEHNRLYWYRQTLGQGPEFLTYFQNEAQLEKSRLLSDRFSAERPKGSFSTLEIQRTEQGDSAMYLCASSLDYFGPGTRLTVL.

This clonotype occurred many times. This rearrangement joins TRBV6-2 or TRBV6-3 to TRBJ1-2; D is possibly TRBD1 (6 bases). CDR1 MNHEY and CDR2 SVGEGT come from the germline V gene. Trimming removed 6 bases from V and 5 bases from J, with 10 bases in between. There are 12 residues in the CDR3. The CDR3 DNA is TGTGCCAGCAGCCAGGGGTGGTATGGCTACACCTTC. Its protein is CASSQGWYGYTF.

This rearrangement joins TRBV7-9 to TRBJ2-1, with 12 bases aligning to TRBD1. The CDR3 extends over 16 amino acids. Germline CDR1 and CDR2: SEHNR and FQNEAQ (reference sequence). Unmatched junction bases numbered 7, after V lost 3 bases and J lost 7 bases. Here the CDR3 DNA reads TGTGCCAGCAGCTTGTACCGGGACAGGGGGCAGAATGAGCAGTTCTTC. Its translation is CASSLYRDRGQNEQFF.

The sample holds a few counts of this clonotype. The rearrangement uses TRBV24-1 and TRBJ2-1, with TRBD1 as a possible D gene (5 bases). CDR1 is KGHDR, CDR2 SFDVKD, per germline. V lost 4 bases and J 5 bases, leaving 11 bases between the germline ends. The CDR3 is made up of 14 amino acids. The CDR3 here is CATSDLDSDNEQFF. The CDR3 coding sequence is TGTGCCACCAGTGACCTTGACAGCGACAATGAGCAGTTCTTC.

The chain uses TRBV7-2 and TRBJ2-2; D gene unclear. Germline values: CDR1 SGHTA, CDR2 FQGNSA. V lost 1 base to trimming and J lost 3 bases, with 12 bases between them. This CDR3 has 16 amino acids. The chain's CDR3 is CASSLGPVRDTGELFF. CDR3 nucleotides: TGTGCCAGCAGCTTAGGCCCCGTCCGCGACACCGGGGAGCTGTTTTTT.

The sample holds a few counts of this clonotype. In DNA form, the CDR3 reads TGCGCCAGCAGCTTGGACAGCTTTAGTCGAGGGGACACTGAAGCTTTCTTT. Translating it yields CASSLDSFSRGDTEAFF. This rearrangement joins TRBV5-1 to TRBJ1-1, with a possible D match to TRBD1 (5 bases). The CDR3 covers 17 residues. V dropped 0 bases and J dropped 3 bases, with 18 bases sitting between them. Germline V gives CDR1 SGHRS, CDR2 YFSETQ.

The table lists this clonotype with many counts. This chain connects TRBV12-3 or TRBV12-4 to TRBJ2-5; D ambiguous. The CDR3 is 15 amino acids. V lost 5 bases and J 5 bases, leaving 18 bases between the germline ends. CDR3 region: CASSPRPWETETQYF. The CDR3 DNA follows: TGTGCCAGCAGTCCCCGACCTTGGGAAACTGAGACCCAGTACTTC.

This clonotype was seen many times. The CDR3 sequence: CSAASDSYNEQFF. Here the CDR3 DNA reads TGCAGTGCAGCTAGCGACTCCTACAATGAGCAGTTCTTC. V usage is TRBV20-1 and J usage is TRBJ2-1; maybe TRBD2 (6 bases). V was clipped by 6 bases and J by 0 bases, with 9 bases between them. Per the germline V gene, CDR1 is DFQATT and CDR2 is SNEGSKA (reference sequence). The CDR3 runs 13 residues.

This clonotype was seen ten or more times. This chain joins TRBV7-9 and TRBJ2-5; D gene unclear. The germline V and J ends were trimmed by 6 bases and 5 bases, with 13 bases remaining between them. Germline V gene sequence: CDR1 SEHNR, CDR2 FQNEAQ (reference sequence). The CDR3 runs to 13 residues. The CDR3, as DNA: TGTGCCAGCAGGCCGTGGAGCCAGGAGACCCAGTACTTC. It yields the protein CASRPWSQETQYF.

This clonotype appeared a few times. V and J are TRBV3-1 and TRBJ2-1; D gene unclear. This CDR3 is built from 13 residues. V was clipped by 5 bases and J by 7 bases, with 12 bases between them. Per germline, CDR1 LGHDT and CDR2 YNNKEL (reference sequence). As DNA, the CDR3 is TGTGCCAGCAGCACTCAAGCCTTTAATGAGCAGTTCTTC. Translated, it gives CASSTQAFNEQFF.

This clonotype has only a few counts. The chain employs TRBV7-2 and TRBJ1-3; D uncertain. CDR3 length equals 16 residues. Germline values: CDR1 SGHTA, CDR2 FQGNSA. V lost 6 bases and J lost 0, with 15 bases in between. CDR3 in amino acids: CASSSISESSGNTIYF. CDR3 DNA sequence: TGTGCCAGCAGTTCCATTTCTGAGAGCTCTGGAAACACCATATATTTT. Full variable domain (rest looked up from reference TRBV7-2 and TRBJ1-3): GAGVSQSPSNKVTEKGKDVELRCDPISGHTALYWYRQSLGQGLEFLIYFQGNSAPDKSGLPSDRFSAERTGGSVSTLTIQRTQQEDSAVYLCASSSISESSGNTIYFGEGSWLTVV.

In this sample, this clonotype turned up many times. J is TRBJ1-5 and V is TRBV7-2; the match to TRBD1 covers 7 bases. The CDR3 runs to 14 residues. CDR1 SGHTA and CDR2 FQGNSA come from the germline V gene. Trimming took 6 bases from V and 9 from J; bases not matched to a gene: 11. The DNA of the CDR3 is TGTGCCAGCAGTCATAACAGGGGCGCCGGGCCCCAGCATTTT. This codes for CASSHNRGAGPQHF.

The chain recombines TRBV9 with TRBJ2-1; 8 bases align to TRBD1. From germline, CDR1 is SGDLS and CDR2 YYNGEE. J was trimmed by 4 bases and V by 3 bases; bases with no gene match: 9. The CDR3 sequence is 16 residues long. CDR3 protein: CASSASTGEIYNEQFF. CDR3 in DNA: TGTGCCAGCAGCGCATCGACAGGGGAAATTTACAATGAGCAGTTCTTC.

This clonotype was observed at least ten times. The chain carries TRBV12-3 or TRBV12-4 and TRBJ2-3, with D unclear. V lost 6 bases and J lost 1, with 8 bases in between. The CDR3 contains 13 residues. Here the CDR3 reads CASSRLRTDTQYF. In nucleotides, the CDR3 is TGTGCCAGCAGCCGCCTCCGCACAGATACGCAGTATTTT.

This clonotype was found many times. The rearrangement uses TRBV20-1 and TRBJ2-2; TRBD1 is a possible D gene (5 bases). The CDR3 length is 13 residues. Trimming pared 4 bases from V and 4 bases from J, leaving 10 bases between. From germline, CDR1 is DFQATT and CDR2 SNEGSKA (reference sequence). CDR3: CSANLRGTGELFF. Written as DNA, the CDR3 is TGCAGTGCTAACCTTAGGGGCACCGGGGAGCTGTTTTTT.

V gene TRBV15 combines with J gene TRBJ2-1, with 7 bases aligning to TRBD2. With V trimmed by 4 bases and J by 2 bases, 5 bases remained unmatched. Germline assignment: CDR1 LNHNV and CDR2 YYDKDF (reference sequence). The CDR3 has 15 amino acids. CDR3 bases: TGTGCCACCAGCAAAGACCTAGCGGCCTACAATGAGCAGTTCTTC. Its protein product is CATSKDLAAYNEQFF.

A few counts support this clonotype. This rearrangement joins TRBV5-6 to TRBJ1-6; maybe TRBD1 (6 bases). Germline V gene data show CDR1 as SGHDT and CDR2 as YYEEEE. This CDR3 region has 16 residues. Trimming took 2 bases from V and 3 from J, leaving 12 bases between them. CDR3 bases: TGTGCCAGCAGCTTAGGACAGAGTGTCTATAATTCACCCCTCCACTTT. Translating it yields CASSLGQSVYNSPLHF.

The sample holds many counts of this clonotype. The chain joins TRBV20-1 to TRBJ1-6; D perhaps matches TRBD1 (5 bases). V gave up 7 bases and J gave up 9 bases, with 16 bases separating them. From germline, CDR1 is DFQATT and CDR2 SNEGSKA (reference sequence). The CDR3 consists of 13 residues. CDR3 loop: CSGNSGNASPLHF. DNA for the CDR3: TGCAGTGGGAATTCAGGGAATGCTTCACCCCTCCACTTT.

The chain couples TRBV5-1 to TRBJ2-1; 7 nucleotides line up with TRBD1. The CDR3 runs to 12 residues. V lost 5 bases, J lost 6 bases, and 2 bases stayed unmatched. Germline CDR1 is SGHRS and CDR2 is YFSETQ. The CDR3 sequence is CASRTGTNEQFF. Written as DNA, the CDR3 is TGCGCCAGCAGGACAGGGACCAATGAGCAGTTCTTC. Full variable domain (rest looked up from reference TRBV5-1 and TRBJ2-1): KAGVTQTPRYLIKTRGQQVTLSCSPISGHRSVSWYQQTPGQGLQFLFEYFSETQRNKGNFPGRFSGRQFSNSRSEMNVSTLELGDSALYLCASRTGTNEQFFGPGTRLTVL.

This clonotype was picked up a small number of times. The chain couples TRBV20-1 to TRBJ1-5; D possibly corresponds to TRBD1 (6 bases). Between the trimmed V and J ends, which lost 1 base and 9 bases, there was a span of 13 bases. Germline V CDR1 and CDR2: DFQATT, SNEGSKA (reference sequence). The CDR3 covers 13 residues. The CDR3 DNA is TGCAGTGCTAGAGCGTCACAGGGCCCGCCCCAGCATTTT. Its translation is CSARASQGPPQHF.

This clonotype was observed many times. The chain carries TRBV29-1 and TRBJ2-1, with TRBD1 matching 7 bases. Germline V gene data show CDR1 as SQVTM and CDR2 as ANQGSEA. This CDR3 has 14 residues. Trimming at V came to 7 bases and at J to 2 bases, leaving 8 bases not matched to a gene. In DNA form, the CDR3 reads TGCAGCGAGAGGGACAGTCAAACCTACAATGAGCAGTTCTTC. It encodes CSERDSQTYNEQFF.

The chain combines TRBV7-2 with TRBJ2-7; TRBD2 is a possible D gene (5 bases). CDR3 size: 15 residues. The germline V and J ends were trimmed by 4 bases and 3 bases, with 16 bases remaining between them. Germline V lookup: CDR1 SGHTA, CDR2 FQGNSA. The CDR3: CASSSFSGIDYEQYF. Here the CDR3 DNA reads TGTGCCAGCAGCTCCTTCAGCGGAATCGACTACGAGCAGTACTTC. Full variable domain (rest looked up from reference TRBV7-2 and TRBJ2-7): GAGVSQSPSNKVTEKGKDVELRCDPISGHTALYWYRQSLGQGLEFLIYFQGNSAPDKSGLPSDRFSAERTGGSVSTLTIQRTQQEDSAVYLCASSSFSGIDYEQYFGPGTRLTVT.

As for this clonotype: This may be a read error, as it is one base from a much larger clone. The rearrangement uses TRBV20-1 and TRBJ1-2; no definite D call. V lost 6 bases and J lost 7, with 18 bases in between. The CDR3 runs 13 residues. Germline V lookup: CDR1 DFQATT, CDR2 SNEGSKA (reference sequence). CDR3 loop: CSAGRRAQGGYTF. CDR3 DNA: TGCAGTGCGGGCCGCCGCGCACAAGGTGGCTACACCTTC.

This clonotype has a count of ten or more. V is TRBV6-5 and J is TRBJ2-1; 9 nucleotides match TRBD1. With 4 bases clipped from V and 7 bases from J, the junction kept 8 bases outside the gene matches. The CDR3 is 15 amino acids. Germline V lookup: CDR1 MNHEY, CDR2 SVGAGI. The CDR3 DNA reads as TGTGCCAGCAGTTCGACCGGGACAGGGAGGAATGAGCAGTTCTTC. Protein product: CASSSTGTGRNEQFF.

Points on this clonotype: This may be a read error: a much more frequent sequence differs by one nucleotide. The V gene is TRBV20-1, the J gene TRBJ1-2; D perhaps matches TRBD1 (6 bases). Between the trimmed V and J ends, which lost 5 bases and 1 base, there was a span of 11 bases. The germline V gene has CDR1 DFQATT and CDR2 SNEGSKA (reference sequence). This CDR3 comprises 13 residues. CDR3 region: CSAGDMINYGYTF. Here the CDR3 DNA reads TGCAGTGCTGGGGACATGATTAACTATGGCTACACCTTC.

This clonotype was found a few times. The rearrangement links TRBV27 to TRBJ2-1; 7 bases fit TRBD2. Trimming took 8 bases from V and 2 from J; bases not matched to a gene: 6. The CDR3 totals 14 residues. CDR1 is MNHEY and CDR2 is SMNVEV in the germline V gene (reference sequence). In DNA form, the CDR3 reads TGTGCCAGCCGTCGGGGAGGGGCCTACAATGAGCAGTTCTTC. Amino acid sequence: CASRRGGAYNEQFF.

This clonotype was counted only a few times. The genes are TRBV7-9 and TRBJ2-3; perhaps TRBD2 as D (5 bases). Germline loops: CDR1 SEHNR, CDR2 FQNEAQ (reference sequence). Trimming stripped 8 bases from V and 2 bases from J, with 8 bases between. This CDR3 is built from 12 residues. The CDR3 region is CASQDSTDTQYF. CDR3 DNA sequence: TGTGCCAGCCAGGACTCCACAGATACGCAGTATTTT.

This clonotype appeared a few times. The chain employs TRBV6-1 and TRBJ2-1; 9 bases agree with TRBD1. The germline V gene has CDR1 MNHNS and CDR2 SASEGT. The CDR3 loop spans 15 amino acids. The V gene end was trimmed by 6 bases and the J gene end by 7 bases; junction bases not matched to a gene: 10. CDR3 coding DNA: TGTGCCAGCAGCAGCGGGACAGGGCGTAGAAATGAGCAGTTCTTC. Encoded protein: CASSSGTGRRNEQFF.

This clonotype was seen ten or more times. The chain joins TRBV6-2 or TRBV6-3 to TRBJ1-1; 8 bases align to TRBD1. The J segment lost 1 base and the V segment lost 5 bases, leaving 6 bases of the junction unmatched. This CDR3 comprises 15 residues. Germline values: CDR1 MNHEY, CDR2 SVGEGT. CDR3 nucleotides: TGTGCCAGCAGTCTATGGACAGGGTCGAACACTGAAGCTTTCTTT. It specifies CASSLWTGSNTEAFF.